This TCR beta chain was captured by sequencing in a study of cytomegalovirus exposure and HLA in healthy donors. Study summary: Unique TCRs from HLA-typed donors, roughly 89 million of them, were held in an early data release.

From germline, CDR1 is LGHNA and CDR2 YSLEER. After removal of 0 bases from V and 4 bases from J, the junction contained 8 bases not matched to a gene. This CDR3 spans 19 amino acids. Primers: 60 Vbeta forward and 13 Jbeta reverse. Using immunoSEQ multiplex PCR, the repertoire was profiled, and TCRdb retains in-frame clones only, with some absent. The sample consists of 85,000 to 100,000 clones, under 75% of them appearing once. Findings and limits, study-wide: The majority of TCR sequences were rare, yet some public TCRs appeared in many donors. A later analysis linked a missense DCLRE1C variant to TCR beta V- and J-gene trimming.

Donors were ostensibly healthy at sampling, although undocumented immune exposures were probable. This clone has more than one count but fewer than ten. The target antigen is unknown. The sample consisted of PBMCs. This chain links TRBV4-3 with TRBJ2-1, with 14 positions matching TRBD2. The clonotype was recovered from a human donor in good health. The CDR3 region has the DNA TGCGCCAGCAGCCAAGACGCCGGACTAGCGGGGGGAAGGTACAATGAGCAGTTCTTC. This codes for CASSQDAGLAGGRYNEQFF.